The entry that follows covers one T cell receptor (beta chain) sequence. As yet, its antigen is unknown. Amplification used 60 Vbeta primers and 13 Jbeta primers. Measured with immunoSEQ multiplex PCR; TCRdb has only the in-frame clones, and not every one. The sample has about 42,000 clones, and its top ten clones hold 1% to 1.5%. This sample was taken from a study of cytomegalovirus exposure and HLA in healthy donors. General study results and limits: In vitro, a few CMV-associated chains proved specific for CMV antigens.

Material for sequencing was PBMCs. This receptor was identified in a man aged 25-40 years in good health and CMV-seronegative.

This chain's CDR3 is CALERDTQYF. In DNA, the CDR3 is TGTGCCTTAGAGAGGGATACGCAGTATTTT. V is TRBV30 and J is TRBJ2-3; D call uncertain. Trimming stripped 7 bases from V and 6 bases from J, with 8 bases between. Looked up from germline, CDR1 is GTSNPN and CDR2 is SVGIG (reference sequence). The length of the CDR3 is 10 residues.